This T cell receptor (beta chain) is drawn from a study of regulatory T cells in long-lasting Graves disease. Broader study findings: Limited sample numbers may have lowered accuracy.

About this clonotype: What it binds is unknown.

Regarding time point: persistent/refractory GD, antithyroid drugs over 5 years with positive TRAb. Extracted PBMC RNA gave rise to the TCR library. Relying on iRepertoire HTBI primers and Arm-PCR of CDR3 regions, the team built TCR beta libraries. MiXCR, applied by TCRdb to the multiplex PCR reads, yields one record per CDR3 protein. This table holds about 660,000 distinct CDR3 sequences, around 30% found once. The CDR3 is made up of 14 amino acids. V lost 5 bases and J lost 6; bases outside the gene matches: 10. Germline-derived CDR1 and CDR2 are SGHAT and FQDESV (reference sequence). This sequence joins TRBV11-1 and TRBJ2-7; 7 bases fit TRBD2. This sequence originates from a female donor with Graves disease. The sequencing here drew on peripheral blood mononuclear cells (PBMCs), taken when the disease was refractory, from a patient treated with antithyroid drugs. The CDR3 bases are TGTGCCAGCAGCCCAGGACTAGTCTCGGGCGAGCAGTACTTC. This sequence encodes CASSPGLVSGEQYF.